The 18 T cell receptor beta chains reported below all come from one sample, sequenced in a study of radiotherapy plus CTLA-4 blockade in lung cancer. TCRdb's copy holds only in-frame clones and misses some; the assay was immunoSEQ multiplex PCR. The table has around 91,000 clones, approximately 86% seen once. The sequencing here drew on peripheral blood, taken from a patient treated with radiotherapy plus ipilimumab. These receptor sequences come from a human donor with non-small cell lung cancer that progressed on radiotherapy plus ipilimumab.

The V and J genes are TRBV28 and TRBJ2-7, with 8 bases that match TRBD2. The germline gives CDR1 MDHEN, CDR2 SYDVKM. The CDR3 is 16 residues long. V lost 5 bases and J lost 1; bases outside the gene matches: 10. The CDR3 spells CASSPRAGVVSYEQYF. CDR3 sequence (DNA): TGTGCCAGCAGTCCGCGAGCGGGAGTAGTTTCCTACGAGCAGTACTTC.

The chain employs TRBV5-1 and TRBJ2-1; D possibly corresponds to TRBD2 (6 bases). Per the germline V gene, CDR1 is SGHRS and CDR2 is YFSETQ. CDR3 length equals 15 residues. V lost 2 bases and J 5 bases, leaving 14 bases between the germline ends. CDR3 nucleotide sequence: TGCGCCAGCAGCTTAAGCGGGCAGGTCAACAATGAGCAGTTCTTC. Its translation: CASSLSGQVNNEQFF.

The DNA of the CDR3 is TGTGCCAGCAGTGAAGCTATCGTCGGGGCCCTTTCCCCGAGTGAGCAGTTCTTC. The encoded protein is CASSEAIVGALSPSEQFF. The chain carries TRBV6-1 and TRBJ2-1; D possibly matches TRBD1 or TRBD2 (5 bases each). This CDR3 is built from 18 residues. Per the germline V gene, CDR1 is MNHNS and CDR2 is SASEGT. The V end was cut by 0 bases, the J end by 9 bases, with 24 bases between.

The chain uses TRBV28 and TRBJ1-5; unclear D gene. Per germline, CDR1 MDHEN and CDR2 SYDVKM. This CDR3 is 11 amino acids long. Trimming cost V 5 bases and J 9 bases, with 8 bases left between them. The CDR3 DNA reads TGTGCCAGCAGTCCAAAAGGGCCCCAGCATTTT. This translates into CASSPKGPQHF.

The genes are TRBV19 and TRBJ1-2, with D uncertain. Germline V gives CDR1 LNHDA, CDR2 SQIVND (reference sequence). V lost 3 bases to trimming and J lost 0 bases, with 8 bases between them. The CDR3 sequence is 14 residues long. As DNA, the CDR3 is TGTGCCAGTAGTATCTGGGGAGCTAACTATGGCTACACCTTC. Its translation is CASSIWGANYGYTF.

The rearrangement links TRBV5-1 to TRBJ2-6; possibly TRBD1 for D (5 bases). This CDR3 has 15 residues. Germline values: CDR1 SGHRS, CDR2 YFSETQ. Trimming stripped 4 bases from V and 1 base from J, with 9 bases between. CDR3 sequence (DNA): TGCGCCAGCAGCGAACAGGAGTCTGGGGCCAACGTCCTGACTTTC. It is translated as CASSEQESGANVLTF.

V usage is TRBV7-8 and J usage is TRBJ1-5, with 8 bases lining up with TRBD1. CDR3 length equals 17 residues. In germline, CDR1 is SGHVS, CDR2 FQNEAQ. Trimming removed 1 base from V and 0 bases from J; junction bases left unmatched: 5. The CDR3 DNA follows: TGTGCCAGCAGCTTAGTAGGGACAGGCGATAGCAATCAGCCCCAGCATTTT. This sequence encodes CASSLVGTGDSNQPQHF.

The V call is TRBV5-6, the J call TRBJ2-1; D possibly corresponds to TRBD1 (5 bases). Trimming pared 0 bases from V and 7 bases from J, leaving 20 bases between. In germline, CDR1 is SGHDT, CDR2 YYEEEE. The CDR3 totals 17 residues. The CDR3 sequence is CASSLASAGMLGNEQFF. The CDR3 region has the DNA TGTGCCAGCAGCTTGGCTTCGGCAGGGATGTTGGGGAATGAGCAGTTCTTC.

The chain links TRBV7-6 to TRBJ2-7; a weak D match, TRBD2 (5 bases). Germline V gene lookup returns CDR1 SGHVS and CDR2 FNYEAQ. V lost 5 bases and J 2 bases, leaving 16 bases between the germline ends. This CDR3 region has 15 residues. The CDR3 is CASSVKRITAYEQYF. The CDR3 region has the DNA TGTGCCAGCAGCGTGAAGCGGATCACGGCCTACGAGCAGTACTTC.

The V call is TRBV12-5, the J call TRBJ2-1; no clear D gene. From germline, CDR1 is LGHNT and CDR2 FRNRAP. The CDR3 is 11 amino acids. V was clipped by 5 bases and J by 11 bases, with 10 bases between them. CDR3 residues: CASGITYQQFF. CDR3 DNA: TGTGCTAGTGGTATTACCTACCAGCAGTTCTTC.

The rearrangement joins TRBV7-9 to TRBJ2-1; 8 bases are a match to TRBD2. V lost 5 bases to trimming and J lost 0 bases; unmatched junction nucleotides: 6. Germline V lookup: CDR1 SEHNR, CDR2 FQNEAQ (reference sequence). This CDR3 comprises 16 residues. CDR3 sequence reads: CASSKTSASSYNEQFF. CDR3 DNA: TGTGCCAGCAGCAAGACTAGCGCGAGCTCCTACAATGAGCAGTTCTTC.

The chain employs TRBV6-1 and TRBJ2-1, with D possibly matching TRBD2 (6 bases). This CDR3 has 13 amino acids. V was clipped by 6 bases and J by 8 bases, with 14 bases between them. Looked up from germline, CDR1 is MNHNS and CDR2 is SASEGT. In nucleotides, the CDR3 is TGTGCCAGCAGGGGGGGAGTATGGGATGAGCAGTTCTTC. This sequence encodes CASRGGVWDEQFF.

The CDR3 region is CASSSGTPLYGYTF. DNA of the CDR3: TGTGCCAGCAGTTCCGGGACACCCCTTTATGGCTACACCTTC. This rearrangement joins TRBV28 to TRBJ1-2; D possibly corresponds to TRBD1 (6 bases). Germline V lookup: CDR1 MDHEN, CDR2 SYDVKM. Trimming pared 4 bases from V and 5 bases from J, leaving 14 bases between. This CDR3 contains 14 residues.

This clone was observed a few times. The chain carries TRBV7-8 and TRBJ2-7; D unclear. The germline CDR1 and CDR2 sequences are SGHVS and FQNEAQ. V lost 4 bases and J lost 3, with 10 bases in between. This CDR3 spans 13 amino acids. The CDR3 nucleotides read TGTGCCAGCAGCTCCAGCCAAAACTACGAGCAGTACTTC. Protein product: CASSSSQNYEQYF.

The genes are TRBV19 and TRBJ1-5, with TRBD1 matching 7 bases. Germline V gives CDR1 LNHDA, CDR2 SQIVND (reference sequence). The CDR3 runs to 15 residues. V shed 7 bases, J shed 2 bases, and the junction held 8 bases outside the gene matches. The CDR3 nucleotides read TGTGCCAGTAAGTTAGGGGGCGGGGGCAATCAGCCCCAGCATTTT. As protein: CASKLGGGGNQPQHF.

This chain joins TRBV4-1 and TRBJ1-5, with 7 bases lining up with TRBD1. This CDR3 spans 16 amino acids. Germline-derived CDR1 and CDR2 are MGHRA and YSYEKL. V lost 1 base and J lost 0; bases outside the gene matches: 3. The CDR3 here is CASSQGDSYSNQPQHF. CDR3 in DNA: TGCGCCAGCAGCCAAGGGGACAGCTATAGCAATCAGCCCCAGCATTTT.

The chain joins TRBV5-1 to TRBJ2-3; the match to TRBD2 covers 9 bases. Germline V gives CDR1 SGHRS, CDR2 YFSETQ. CDR3 size: 14 residues. Trimming removed 4 bases from V and 9 bases from J; junction bases left unmatched: 9. CDR3 residues: CASSPRTSEGTQYF. In nucleotides, the CDR3 is TGCGCCAGCAGCCCCCGGACTAGCGAGGGCACGCAGTATTTT.

This chain connects TRBV6-6 to TRBJ1-4; the D is unclear. With 2 bases removed from V and 4 bases from J, the gap between germline ends came to 8 bases. The CDR3 spans 14 residues. Per the germline V gene, CDR1 is MNHNY and CDR2 is SVGAGI (reference sequence). The CDR3 spells CASSYRSSNEKLFF. For the CDR3, the DNA is TGTGCCAGCAGTTACCGTAGTAGTAATGAAAAACTGTTTTTT.